Below are 12 T cell receptor beta chains sequenced from a single sample in a study of control samples from healthy donors and cancer patients. TCRdb's table, derived via immunoSEQ multiplex PCR, lists solely in-frame clones and lacks some. The sample carries some 150,000 clones, nearly 96% recorded once. Specimen: blood. The receptors shown here come from a woman in her 30s in good health.

The chain is built from TRBV27 and TRBJ2-1; perhaps D is TRBD1 or TRBD2 (6 bases each). The CDR3 is 15 residues long. The germline CDR1 and CDR2 sequences are MNHEY and SMNVEV (reference sequence). Trimming removed 0 bases from V and 7 bases from J, with 13 bases in between. DNA of the CDR3: TGTGCCAGCAGTTTATCGTGGCAGGGGAGGAATGAGCAGTTCTTC. This translates into CASSLSWQGRNEQFF.

The table lists this clone with a count of one. V gene TRBV5-1 combines with J gene TRBJ1-1; the match to TRBD1 covers 7 bases. Germline V CDR1 and CDR2: SGHRS, YFSETQ. The CDR3 loop spans 14 amino acids. Losses at the gene ends were 4 bases for V and 5 bases for J; bases not matched to a gene: 8. The CDR3 reads CASSPGGKVTEAFF. The CDR3 region has the DNA TGCGCCAGCAGCCCAGGGGGGAAAGTTACTGAAGCTTTCTTT.

This chain joins TRBV7-9 and TRBJ2-7; 7 bases align to TRBD1. Trimming removed 4 bases from V and 2 bases from J; junction bases left unmatched: 5. Germline loops: CDR1 SEHNR, CDR2 FQNEAQ (reference sequence). This CDR3 is 14 amino acids long. This chain's CDR3 is CASSSYRGAYEQYF. The CDR3 nucleotides are TGTGCCAGCAGCTCGTACAGGGGAGCCTACGAGCAGTACTTC.

The chain employs TRBV9 and TRBJ1-6, with D possibly being TRBD1 (6 bases). Between the trimmed V and J ends, which lost 4 bases and 7 bases, there was a span of 15 bases. Germline-derived CDR1 and CDR2 are SGDLS and YYNGEE. This CDR3 spans 15 amino acids. This CDR3 reads CASSPWDIQNSPLHF. The DNA of the CDR3 is TGTGCCAGCAGCCCTTGGGACATCCAAAATTCACCCCTCCACTTT.

The J gene is TRBJ2-2, the V gene TRBV9; 10 bases line up with TRBD1. In germline, CDR1 is SGDLS, CDR2 YYNGEE. This CDR3 has 15 amino acids. V gave up 3 bases and J gave up 4 bases; unmatched junction bases: 3. The DNA for the CDR3 is TGTGCCAGCAGCGCCTGGGACAGGGGCACCGGGGAGCTGTTTTTT. Its protein is CASSAWDRGTGELFF.

The genes are TRBV28 and TRBJ2-6; no clear D gene. Germline assignment: CDR1 MDHEN and CDR2 SYDVKM. The CDR3 is made up of 17 amino acids. The germline V and J ends were trimmed by 2 bases and 0 bases, with 11 bases remaining between them. The CDR3 reads CASSLERSSSGANVLTF. Here the CDR3 DNA reads TGTGCCAGCAGTTTAGAACGTTCGAGCTCTGGGGCCAACGTCCTGACTTTC.

The chain uses TRBV9 and TRBJ1-3, with D uncertain. V shed 0 bases and J shed 0 bases, with 10 bases lying between them. The CDR3 contains 16 residues. Germline CDR1 is SGDLS and CDR2 is YYNGEE. DNA for the CDR3: TGTGCCAGCAGCGTAGATGTCGTTCGCTCTGGAAACACCATATATTTT. Translation gives CASSVDVVRSGNTIYF.

The CDR3 DNA sequence: TGCAGCGTTGTTAAGTTTGACGGACCAGGGGGGGACGTGAACGAGCAGTACTTC. Protein product: CSVVKFDGPGGDVNEQYF. J is TRBJ2-7 and V is TRBV29-1; D possibly matches TRBD1 or TRBD2 (7 bases each). The CDR3 sequence is 18 residues long. V gave up 4 bases and J gave up 5 bases, with 30 bases separating them. The germline V gene has CDR1 SQVTM and CDR2 ANQGSEA.

The genes are TRBV28 and TRBJ2-3; D remains ambiguous. Trimming took 4 bases from V and 2 from J, leaving 10 bases between them. The CDR3 sequence is 14 residues long. The germline CDR1 and CDR2 sequences are MDHEN and SYDVKM. In DNA form, the CDR3 reads TGTGCCAGCAGTTCCCCTGGGCTCACAGATACGCAGTATTTT. Translated, it gives CASSSPGLTDTQYF. Combining the CDR3 with reference TRBV28 and TRBJ2-3 gives the whole variable domain DVKVTQSSRYLVKRTGEKVFLECVQDMDHENMFWYRQDPGLGLRLIYFSYDVKMKEKGDIPEGYSVSREKKERFSLILESASTNQTSMYLCASSSPGLTDTQYFGPGTRLTVL.

The rearrangement joins TRBV27 to TRBJ1-6, with D unresolved. The CDR3 has 19 amino acids. Per the germline V gene, CDR1 is MNHEY and CDR2 is SMNVEV (reference sequence). V was pared by 2 bases and J by 0 bases, with 17 bases between. CDR3 region: CASSLSLGQKSSYNSPLHF. As DNA, the CDR3 is TGTGCCAGCAGTTTAAGCTTGGGCCAAAAGAGCTCCTATAATTCACCCCTCCACTTT.

This clone has only one observation. The V and J genes are TRBV28 and TRBJ1-2; D uncertain. Between the trimmed V and J ends, which lost 4 bases and 4 bases, there was a span of 13 bases. The germline V gene has CDR1 MDHEN and CDR2 SYDVKM. This CDR3 contains 14 residues. The CDR3 nucleotides are TGTGCCAGCAGTTCGGCGTGGGGATCCTATGGCTACACCTTC. As protein: CASSSAWGSYGYTF.

This chain joins TRBV19 and TRBJ1-1; 10 bases fit TRBD1. In germline, CDR1 is LNHDA, CDR2 SQIVND (reference sequence). Trimming took 5 bases from V and 5 from J; bases not matched to a gene: 8. This CDR3 is built from 15 residues. This CDR3 is CASSPRTGGVTEAFF. The CDR3 bases are TGTGCCAGTAGTCCGAGGACAGGGGGTGTTACTGAAGCTTTCTTT. Based on the CDR3 plus reference TRBV19 and TRBJ1-1, the full variable domain is DGGITQSPKYLFRKEGQNVTLSCEQNLNHDAMYWYRQDPGQGLRLIYYSQIVNDFQKGDIAEGYSVSREKKESFPLTVTSAQKNPTAFYLCASSPRTGGVTEAFFGQGTRLTVV.